The 11 T cell receptor beta chains presented below share a single source sample, sequenced in a study of T cell repertoires in cytomegalovirus infection (dated by TCRdb to about 2019). Interpreted using the paper, the treatment or condition label stands for: in vitro stimulation with specific CMV peptide epitopes to enrich CMV-specific T cells. The sequencing machine was an Illumina HiSeq 1500. TCRdb's own reprocessing of the public reads used fastp at Q25 and MiXCR and kept productive beta chains. Every entry covers one CDR3 protein and lists the most common genes and DNA from its rows. The sample has roughly 990,000 distinct CDR3 sequences on record, around a third of them singletons. More than 13% of the sample is in the top ten clones. These receptors have no known antigen. This specimen consisted of cultured CD8+ T cells from PBMCs, obtained from culture after CMV antigen stimulation. These receptors all come from a human donor in good health (CMV status not recorded). Some clones in this sample may be carry-over from other donors' samples.

V usage is TRBV14 and J usage is TRBJ2-3; unclear D gene. CDR3 length equals 16 residues. The V end lost 0 bases, the J end lost 2 bases, and 12 bases lay between the germline ends. Germline V CDR1 and CDR2: SGHDN, FVKESK. The CDR3 DNA reads TGTGCCAGCAGCCAAGATCGGCCAGTCTACACAGATACGCAGTATTTT. Protein sequence: CASSQDRPVYTDTQYF.

This chain connects TRBV2 to TRBJ2-3; D is ambiguous. The length of the CDR3 is 11 residues. Germline assignment: CDR1 SNHLY and CDR2 FYNNEI. Deletions cut 11 bases from V and 7 bases from J, with 13 bases between. For the CDR3, the DNA is TGTGCCTCCGTGGTGGGGTATACGCAGTATTTT. Its translation is CASVVGYTQYF.

As to this clonotype: This clone may be a read error of a much larger clone one base away. The chain combines TRBV7-2 with TRBJ2-1; D not certain. Germline CDR1 and CDR2: SGHTA and FQGNSA. The ends were cut back, 1 base at V and 2 bases at J, with 12 bases in the middle. CDR3 length: 16 residues. The CDR3 region is CASSLEPVGTYNEQFF. In nucleotides, the CDR3 is TGTGCCAGCAGCTTAGAGCCAGTGGGGACCTACAATGAGCAGTTCTTC.

The gene calls are TRBV6-2 or TRBV6-3 and TRBJ2-7; possible D gene TRBD2, 5 bases. CDR3 size: 13 residues. Per germline, CDR1 MNHEY and CDR2 SVGEGT. Trimming pared 5 bases from V and 5 bases from J, leaving 13 bases between. In DNA form, the CDR3 reads TGTGCCAGCAGTCCAACGGAGGTGGACGAGCAGTACGTC. Amino acids: CASSPTEVDEQYV.

The rearrangement links TRBV7-9 to TRBJ2-2; 10 bases map to TRBD2. Trimming cost V 8 bases and J 4 bases; bases outside gene matches: 7. Germline lookup yields CDR1 SEHNR and CDR2 FQNEAQ (reference sequence). CDR3 length: 15 residues. The CDR3 loop reads CASGPLAGITGELFF. CDR3 coding DNA: TGTGCCAGCGGCCCACTAGCGGGGATCACCGGGGAGCTGTTTTTT.

This clonotype was picked up many times. This chain uses TRBV7-9 with TRBJ2-3; the match to TRBD2 covers 9 bases. The CDR3 extends over 19 amino acids. Germline loops: CDR1 SEHNR, CDR2 FQNEAQ (reference sequence). The V and J ends lost 4 bases and 5 bases, in that order; junction bases with no gene match: 19. The CDR3 region has the DNA TGTGCCAGCAGCTCTTCTGGGGTAGCGGGGGAAACTCAGCGAGATACGCAGTATTTT. Its translation is CASSSSGVAGETQRDTQYF.

CDR3 nucleotides: TGTGCCAGCTCCCTCAGTGGGACACCCTACGAGCGGCAGTACGTC. Translating it yields CASSLSGTPYERQYV. The genes are TRBV28 and TRBJ2-7, with D perhaps TRBD1 (6 bases). Germline V gives CDR1 MDHEN, CDR2 SYDVKM. The ends were cut back, 8 bases at V and 9 bases at J, with 26 bases in the middle. This CDR3 is 15 amino acids long.

In its sample, this clonotype was seen once. CDR3 amino acids: CASSDGGHRAVNEQFF. For the CDR3, the DNA is TGTGCCAGCAGTGATGGAGGCCACAGGGCGGTCAATGAGCAGTTCTTC. This rearrangement joins TRBV27 to TRBJ2-1; TRBD1 might be the D (6 bases). V shed 5 bases and J shed 6 bases, with 20 bases lying between them. Germline V gene sequence: CDR1 MNHEY, CDR2 SMNVEV (reference sequence). This CDR3 spans 16 amino acids.

This chain links TRBV6-5 with TRBJ1-1; D is possibly TRBD1 (6 bases). This CDR3 region has 13 residues. V lost 4 bases, J lost 4 bases, and 10 bases lay in between. The V gene's germline CDR1 is MNHEY and CDR2 SVGAGI. The CDR3 DNA reads as TGTGCCAGCAGTTCCACAGGGATCACTGAAGCTTTCTTT. Its translation is CASSSTGITEAFF.

The chain carries TRBV27 and TRBJ1-2; no clear D. V was trimmed by 8 bases and J by 7 bases, leaving 14 bases between them. The CDR3 has 12 residues. The germline V gene has CDR1 MNHEY and CDR2 SMNVEV (reference sequence). The CDR3 coding sequence is TGTGCCAGCCGCCGGGCTGATGGTGGCTACACCTTC. Its translation is CASRRADGGYTF.

The sample holds many counts of this clonotype. The chain is built from TRBV7-6 and TRBJ2-1, with D tentatively TRBD2 (6 bases). The CDR3 sequence is 16 residues long. Germline CDR1 SGHVS, CDR2 FNYEAQ. The germline V and J ends were trimmed by 1 base and 1 base, with 11 bases remaining between them. The CDR3 DNA reads TGTGCCAGCAGCTTAGGCGCGGGGAATTCCTACAATGAGCAGTTCTTC. Translation gives CASSLGAGNSYNEQFF.